This T cell receptor beta chain was sequenced during a study of T cells in Graves' hyperthyroidism and ophthalmopathy. General observations from the study: The model forecast ophthalmopathy, anticipating it by a median around 6.5 months before onset. Most clonotypes that expanded in the thyroid above 0.001 also showed up in blood.

The CDR3 sequence is 13 residues long. The germline CDR1 and CDR2 sequences are SGHTA and FQGNSA. V lost 5 bases and J lost 5; bases outside the gene matches: 4. RNA transcripts were the template for amplifying TCR beta CDR3 regions. Using the HTBI primer set, a first-round RT-PCR was run on the TCR CDR3. TCRdb redid the calling of the multiplex PCR reads with MiXCR, one entry per CDR3 protein. Among hundreds of thousands of distinct CDR3 sequences listed, roughly 15% were seen once. Lactation, pregnancy, other autoimmune disease or uncontrolled infection led to exclusion of patients. A note on this clonotype: The antigen is unknown. This sequence may be a read error, since a much larger clone differs from it by one base.

The TCR comes from a woman aged 35 to 49 with Graves' ophthalmopathy. The J gene is TRBJ2-7, the V gene TRBV7-2, with 9 bases that match TRBD2. What was sequenced was blood. CDR3 protein: CASSGSGSHEQYF. The CDR3 DNA reads as TGTGCCAGCAGCGGTAGCGGGAGTCACGAGCAGTACTTC. Based on the CDR3 plus reference TRBV7-2 and TRBJ2-7, the full variable domain is GAGVSQSPSNKVTEKGKDVELRCDPISGHTALYWYRQSLGQGLEFLIYFQGNSAPDKSGLPSDRFSAERTGGSVSTLTIQRTQQEDSAVYLCASSGSGSHEQYFGPGTRLTVT.